These 9 T cell receptor beta chains were sequenced from one sample in a study of cytomegalovirus exposure and HLA in healthy donors. Amplification used 60 Vbeta primers and 13 Jbeta primers. Generated by immunoSEQ multiplex PCR, the TCRdb table keeps only in-frame clones and is missing some. Seen in this sample are 100,000 to 150,000 clones; the ten most common clones hold approximately 1.7%. Material for sequencing was PBMCs. These receptor sequences come from a man aged 18 to 29 in good health and CMV-seronegative.

CDR3 amino acids: CATSRGGGTEDEAFF. The CDR3 bases are TGTGCCACCAGCAGAGGGGGGGGGACGGAGGATGAAGCTTTCTTT. V usage is TRBV15 and J usage is TRBJ1-1, with D possibly matching TRBD1 (5 bases). The germline V and J ends were trimmed by 1 base and 7 bases, with 16 bases remaining between them. The germline CDR1 and CDR2 sequences are LNHNV and YYDKDF (reference sequence). The CDR3 runs to 15 residues.

The chain recombines TRBV7-3 with TRBJ1-6; no clear D gene. The V and J ends lost 1 base and 4 bases respectively, with 5 bases between them. The CDR3 totals 14 residues. CDR1 is SGHTA, CDR2 FQGTGA, per germline. CDR3 DNA sequence: TGTGCCAGCAGCTTAATGTCGTATAATTCACCCCTCCACTTT. Encoded protein: CASSLMSYNSPLHF.

This chain connects TRBV11-2 to TRBJ1-2; D unresolved. The V and J ends lost 8 bases and 7 bases respectively, with 14 bases between them. The CDR3 has 12 residues. Germline values: CDR1 SGHAT, CDR2 FQNNGV. The CDR3 protein is CASQPARSGYTF. As DNA, the CDR3 is TGTGCCAGCCAGCCGGCTCGGAGTGGCTACACCTTC.

This chain joins TRBV25-1 and TRBJ2-7, with TRBD2 matching 7 bases. From germline, CDR1 is MGHDK and CDR2 SYGVNS. V lost 4 bases and J lost 5; bases outside the gene matches: 11. The CDR3 is made up of 15 amino acids. This CDR3 is CASSAPGGSIDEQYF. The CDR3 DNA follows: TGTGCCAGCAGTGCTCCCGGGGGGTCAATCGACGAGCAGTACTTC.

This chain connects TRBV28 to TRBJ2-7; D is unclear. This CDR3 is 15 amino acids long. The germline gives CDR1 MDHEN, CDR2 SYDVKM. The V end lost 7 bases, the J end lost 2 bases, and 18 bases lay between the germline ends. The CDR3: CASNSGSALPYEQYF. In DNA form, the CDR3 reads TGTGCCAGCAATTCAGGTTCCGCGCTACCCTACGAGCAGTACTTC.

The chain carries TRBV27 and TRBJ2-1; 11 bases align to TRBD2. The CDR3 totals 15 residues. Germline values: CDR1 MNHEY, CDR2 SMNVEV (reference sequence). The V gene end was trimmed by 5 bases and the J gene end by 6 bases; junction bases not matched to a gene: 6. The CDR3 sequence is CASSPLAGGLNEQFF. In DNA, the CDR3 is TGTGCCAGCAGTCCGCTAGCGGGAGGTCTCAATGAGCAGTTCTTC.

This sequence joins TRBV6-6 and TRBJ1-2, with 9 bases lining up with TRBD1. Germline CDR1 MNHNY, CDR2 SVGAGI (reference sequence). The CDR3 spans 13 residues. J gave up 5 bases and V 7 bases, and 5 bases lay outside the gene matches. The CDR3 here is CASIPGQGYGYTF. The CDR3 DNA sequence: TGTGCCAGCATCCCGGGACAGGGTTATGGCTACACCTTC.

The V and J genes are TRBV10-3 and TRBJ2-1; 7 bases line up with TRBD1. The CDR3 loop spans 13 amino acids. Germline V CDR1 and CDR2: ENHRY, SYGVKD. With V trimmed by 8 bases and J by 10 bases, 11 bases remained unmatched. The CDR3 reads CAIGQRQGNEQFF. CDR3 in DNA: TGTGCCATCGGACAGCGACAGGGAAACGAGCAGTTCTTC.

The V call is TRBV5-4, the J call TRBJ2-3; possibly TRBD2 for D (6 bases). Trimming took off 2 bases at V and 1 base at J, with 11 bases between the two ends. CDR1 is SGHNT and CDR2 is YYREEE in the germline V gene (reference sequence). This CDR3 contains 15 residues. The CDR3 DNA reads TGTGCCAGCAGCTTCCGACTAGGAGGCACAGATACGCAGTATTTT. It translates to CASSFRLGGTDTQYF.